The 18 T cell receptor beta chains below all came from one sample that was sequenced in a study of cytomegalovirus exposure and HLA in healthy donors. PCR employed 60 Vbeta and 13 Jbeta primers. Profiled with immunoSEQ multiplex PCR; TCRdb holds only in-frame clones, not every one. The repertoire holds approximately 120,000 clones, with roughly 81% as singletons. Sequences were obtained from PBMCs. The receptors come from a woman younger than 45 in good health and CMV-seronegative.

This clone has a handful of counts. This chain uses TRBV5-4 with TRBJ1-1; the D is unclear. CDR3 length equals 14 residues. The germline gives CDR1 SGHNT, CDR2 YYREEE (reference sequence). V lost 3 bases to trimming and J lost 10 bases, with 19 bases between them. The CDR3 loop is CASSSGQAPLRAFF. CDR3 sequence (DNA): TGTGCCAGCAGCTCCGGCCAGGCCCCTCTGAGAGCTTTCTTT.

V usage is TRBV5-1 and J usage is TRBJ1-2; tentatively, D is TRBD1 (6 bases). CDR3 size: 17 residues. Deletions cut 5 bases from V and 6 bases from J, with 26 bases between. The germline gives CDR1 SGHRS, CDR2 YFSETQ. The CDR3 spells CASSGGEGWGRGDGYTF. The CDR3 DNA sequence: TGCGCCAGCAGTGGCGGCGAGGGGTGGGGGAGGGGGGATGGCTACACCTTC.

The chain is built from TRBV30 and TRBJ2-1; TRBD2 is a possible D gene (5 bases). V gave up 1 base and J gave up 6 bases, with 13 bases separating them. Germline-derived CDR1 and CDR2 are GTSNPN and SVGIG (reference sequence). The length of the CDR3 is 14 residues. The CDR3 protein is CAWSGTRRLNEQFF. The CDR3 DNA reads as TGTGCCTGGAGTGGAACTAGAAGGCTCAATGAGCAGTTCTTC. The variable domain in full, completed from reference TRBV30 and TRBJ2-1, reads SQTIHQWPATLVQPVGSPLSLECTVEGTSNPNLYWYRQAAGRGLQLLFYSVGIGQISSEVPQNLSASRPQDRQFILSSKKLLLSDSGFYLCAWSGTRRLNEQFFGPGTRLTVL.

The CDR3 DNA is TGTGCCAGCAGTTTACGGTCAGGGTCCGGGCACACTGAAGCTTTCTTT. This gives the protein CASSLRSGSGHTEAFF. The rearrangement links TRBV27 to TRBJ1-1; possible D gene TRBD1, 5 bases. The V and J ends lost 2 bases and 3 bases respectively, with 16 bases between them. The CDR3 sequence is 16 residues long. Germline lookup yields CDR1 MNHEY and CDR2 SMNVEV (reference sequence).

The chain has TRBV7-9 and TRBJ1-1, with D unresolved. Per the germline V gene, CDR1 is SEHNR and CDR2 is FQNEAQ (reference sequence). The CDR3 contains 15 residues. Trimming pared 5 bases from V and 6 bases from J, leaving 19 bases between. For the CDR3, the DNA is TGTGCCAGCAGCCCAGACGGGTTCCCTGTTGCTGAAGCTTTCTTT. Protein product: CASSPDGFPVAEAFF.

V gene TRBV2 combines with J gene TRBJ1-3; D remains unclear. The V gene's germline CDR1 is SNHLY and CDR2 FYNNEI. V lost 4 bases, J lost 3 bases, and 13 bases lay in between. The CDR3 extends over 15 amino acids. The CDR3 DNA reads TGTGCCAGCAGTGGTCAACTCGGGATTGGAAACACCATATATTTT. The encoded protein is CASSGQLGIGNTIYF. Supplemented by reference TRBV2 and TRBJ1-3, the full variable domain reads EPEVTQTPSHQVTQMGQEVILRCVPISNHLYFYWYRQILGQKVEFLVSFYNNEISEKSEIFDDQFSVERPDGSNFTLKIRSTKLEDSAMYFCASSGQLGIGNTIYFGEGSWLTVV.

The gene calls are TRBV30 and TRBJ1-5; possible D gene TRBD1, 5 bases. From germline, CDR1 is GTSNPN and CDR2 SVGIG (reference sequence). Trimming took 0 bases from V and 7 from J, leaving 10 bases between them. The CDR3 is 13 residues long. CDR3 DNA: TGTGCCTGGAGTGTCCAGGGAGGGCAGCCCCAGCATTTT. Protein sequence: CAWSVQGGQPQHF.

The gene calls are TRBV5-4 and TRBJ1-6, with 7 bases aligning to TRBD1. The V gene end was trimmed by 2 bases and the J gene end by 7 bases; junction bases not matched to a gene: 6. CDR3 length equals 15 residues. Germline values: CDR1 SGHNT, CDR2 YYREEE (reference sequence). The CDR3 region is CASSFGDSLNSPLHF. The CDR3 region has the DNA TGTGCCAGCAGCTTTGGGGACAGCTTGAATTCACCCCTCCACTTT.

The rearrangement links TRBV5-1 to TRBJ1-1, with a weak D call TRBD1 (6 bases). Germline CDR1 and CDR2: SGHRS and YFSETQ. The CDR3 covers 12 residues. Trimming took 0 bases from V and 7 from J, leaving 7 bases between them. DNA for the CDR3: TGCGCCAGCAGCTTGGAAGGGGGTGAAGCTTTCTTT. Translated, it gives CASSLEGGEAFF.

This clone has a handful of counts. The rearrangement links TRBV6-6 to TRBJ2-7, with 9 bases aligning to TRBD1. Germline V gene data show CDR1 as MNHNY and CDR2 as SVGAGI (reference sequence). The CDR3 runs 13 residues. Trimming took 5 bases from V and 7 from J; bases not matched to a gene: 6. The CDR3 nucleotides read TGTGCCAGCAGTCGGGACAGGGTGGGGGAGCAGTACTTC. It encodes CASSRDRVGEQYF.

J is TRBJ2-1 and V is TRBV27; 7 bases are shared with TRBD1. Germline CDR1 reads MNHEY; CDR2 reads SMNVEV (reference sequence). CDR3 length equals 12 residues. The V and J ends lost 5 bases and 6 bases, in that order; junction bases with no gene match: 1. The CDR3 loop is CASSTGANEQFF. DNA of the CDR3: TGTGCCAGCAGTACAGGGGCCAATGAGCAGTTCTTC.

V usage is TRBV2 and J usage is TRBJ2-7; D is undetermined. CDR1 is SNHLY and CDR2 is FYNNEI in the germline V gene. The germline V and J ends were trimmed by 6 bases and 4 bases, with 7 bases remaining between them. The CDR3 runs 11 residues. For the CDR3, the DNA is TGTGCCAGCAGCCTAGGATACGAGCAGTACTTC. This gives the protein CASSLGYEQYF.

This clone was seen once. The chain joins TRBV9 to TRBJ1-1, with D unclear. Looked up from germline, CDR1 is SGDLS and CDR2 is YYNGEE. The CDR3 runs 12 residues. V lost 3 bases and J 6 bases, leaving 9 bases between the germline ends. CDR3 sequence reads: CASSGEDPEAFF. CDR3 in DNA: TGTGCCAGCAGCGGGGAGGACCCTGAAGCTTTCTTT.

For the CDR3, the DNA is TGCGCCAGCAGCTTGGACTTCACGGGGACAGGATCCTACGAGCAGTACTTC. It encodes CASSLDFTGTGSYEQYF. V usage is TRBV5-1 and J usage is TRBJ2-7; 8 nucleotides align to TRBD1. The CDR3 runs to 17 residues. Per germline, CDR1 SGHRS and CDR2 YFSETQ. Trimming cost V 0 bases and J 1 base; bases outside gene matches: 9.

The chain has TRBV19 and TRBJ2-1; D uncertain. Germline CDR1 and CDR2: LNHDA and SQIVND (reference sequence). The V gene lost 6 bases and the J gene lost 4 bases, with 13 bases spanning the gap. The CDR3 runs to 14 residues. The chain's CDR3 is CASRAGTGYNEQFF. DNA of the CDR3: TGTGCCAGTAGGGCCGGAACGGGTTACAATGAGCAGTTCTTC.

The V gene is TRBV4-3, the J gene TRBJ2-3; 7 bases line up with TRBD2. This CDR3 contains 13 residues. V shed 1 base and J 8 bases; nucleotides not matched to a gene: 3. The germline CDR1 and CDR2 sequences are LGHNA and YSLEER. This chain's CDR3 is CASSQGGGPTQYF. DNA of the CDR3: TGCGCCAGCAGCCAAGGGGGAGGGCCTACGCAGTATTTT.

This chain joins TRBV30 and TRBJ2-3, with 9 bases identical to TRBD1. The CDR3 loop spans 14 amino acids. V gave up 2 bases and J gave up 1 base; unmatched junction bases: 1. The V gene's germline CDR1 is GTSNPN and CDR2 SVGIG (reference sequence). The DNA of the CDR3 is TGTGCCTGGAGTCACAGGGGGCGCACAGATACGCAGTATTTT. It encodes CAWSHRGRTDTQYF.

V and J are TRBV7-9 and TRBJ2-3; 8 positions agree with TRBD2. The V gene end was trimmed by 5 bases and the J gene end by 5 bases; junction bases not matched to a gene: 6. The CDR3 runs 14 residues. The germline gives CDR1 SEHNR, CDR2 FQNEAQ (reference sequence). CDR3 in amino acids: CASSDSGVQDTQYF. The CDR3 nucleotides read TGTGCCAGCAGCGATAGCGGGGTGCAAGATACGCAGTATTTT.